This is a list of T cell receptor beta chains from one sample in a study of blood T cell repertoires in COVID-19. TCRdb's table, derived via immunoSEQ multiplex PCR, lists solely in-frame clones and lacks some. The sample gives 20,000 to 25,000 clones, 91% of which show up once; around 3% is in the top ten. Sequencing input: peripheral blood. These receptors originate from a woman in her 70s with active COVID-19. Each CDR3 is given with its conserved first and last residue. Each record gives: J gene, V gene, clone size, D gene, CDR3 length, CDR3 DNA, CDR3 protein. The D gene is left open where the match is weak. Not every row has a clone size; where given, it reads once, few, many or a size class.

TRBJ2-2,TRBV18,.,TRBD1,17,TGTGCCAGCTCACCACTAGGACAGGGGATTGTTTCCGGGGAGCTGTTTTTT,CASSPLGQGIVSGELFF
TRBJ2-3,TRBV7-9,.,TRBD2,15,TGTGCCAGCAGCTTTCTAGCGGGAGGGGTGTATACGCAGTATTTT,CASSFLAGGVYTQYF
TRBJ2-2,TRBV9,.,.,15,TGTGCCAGCAGCGTGAGCTTGACTCATACCGGGGAGCTGTTTTTT,CASSVSLTHTGELFF
TRBJ2-7,TRBV2,.,.,15,TGTGCCAGTAGCGCGAGGACTGATTCCTCCTACGAGCAGTACTTC,CASSARTDSSYEQYF
TRBJ1-2,TRBV5-4,.,TRBD1,14,TGTGCCAGCAGTCCCGGACAGGGGGCTCGTGGCTACACCTTC,CASSPGQGARGYTF
TRBJ2-7,TRBV4-3,.,TRBD2,11,TGCGCCAGCAGCCAAGCGCCTAGCGGGGCCTTC,CASSQAPSGAF
TRBJ2-2,TRBV29-1,.,.,15,TGCAGCGTTGAGATAGCGTCTATTAGGGCCGGGGAGCTGTTTTTT,CSVEIASIRAGELFF
TRBJ1-2,TRBV10-3,.,.,13,TGTGCCATCAGCCTATCTTCCAACTATGGCTACACCTTC,CAISLSSNYGYTF
TRBJ1-6,TRBV3-1/TRBV3-2,.,.,14,TGTGCCAGCAGCCCATCAAGTACGGGTTCACCCCTCCACTTT,CASSPSSTGSPLHF
TRBJ2-5,TRBV3-1/TRBV3-2,once,TRBD2,16,TGTGCCAGCAGCATCTCGGCGGGAGGAGGGAGAGAGACCCAGTACTTC,CASSISAGGGRETQYF
TRBJ2-7,TRBV5-6,.,TRBD1,15,TGTGCCAGCAGCTTGATGGCGACAGGGGCCTACGAGCAGTACTTC,CASSLMATGAYEQYF
TRBJ2-3,TRBV11-2,.,TRBD1,17,TGTGCCAGCAGCTTAGAGGTCGGCAGGGGGCGGAAAGATACGCAGTATTTT,CASSLEVGRGRKDTQYF
TRBJ1-5,TRBV28,.,.,14,TGTGCCAGCAGTTCCGGACAACCAGGGCAGCCCCAGCATTTT,CASSSGQPGQPQHF
TRBJ1-6,TRBV5-1,.,TRBD1,16,TGCGCCAGCAGCTTAAGCTCGGACAGGGGTAATTCACCCCTCCACTTT,CASSLSSDRGNSPLHF
TRBJ1-1,TRBV4-3,.,.,14,TGCGCCAGCAGTCGAACAGGGTTAGGGACTGAAGCTTTCTTT,CASSRTGLGTEAFF
TRBJ2-1,TRBV3-1/TRBV3-2,.,TRBD2,14,TGTGCCAGCAGCCAAGTTAGCGGGAGCGATGAGCAGTTCTTC,CASSQVSGSDEQFF
TRBJ1-6,TRBV29-1,.,TRBD1,13,TGCAGCGTAGCAGGGGGCAGGGATTCACCCCTCCACTTT,CSVAGGRDSPLHF
TRBJ2-4,TRBV11-2,.,.,14,TGTGCCAGCAGCACCTGGGGGGACAAAAACATTCAGTACTTC,CASSTWGDKNIQYF
TRBJ1-5,TRBV7-9,.,.,13,TGTGCCAGCAGCCCCGGGACAAATCAGCCCCAGCATTTT,CASSPGTNQPQHF
TRBJ1-4,TRBV6-1,.,.,15,TGTGCCAGCAGTGAATGGAGGATTACTAATGAAAAACTGTTTTTT,CASSEWRITNEKLFF
TRBJ2-3,TRBV6-5,.,.,14,TGTGCCAGCAGTTCGGGGACTCTCACAGATACGCAGTATTTT,CASSSGTLTDTQYF
TRBJ1-2,TRBV19,.,TRBD1,14,TGTGCCAGTACCGCGACAGGGGGCGGGTATGGCTACACCTTC,CASTATGGGYGYTF
TRBJ2-2,TRBV28,once,TRBD2,15,TGTGCCAGCAGGATGGGACTAGCGTTTTCCGGGGAGCTGTTTTTT,CASRMGLAFSGELFF
TRBJ2-5,TRBV7-8,.,TRBD2,15,TGTGCCAGCAGCTTATCCCTTGGGGGGGGATTGACCCAGTACTTC,CASSLSLGGGLTQYF
TRBJ2-3,TRBV7-9,.,TRBD2,19,TGTGCCAGCAGCTCTAGTTCCCGGTTGGGACTAGCTCGGGCAGATACGCAGTATTTT,CASSSSSRLGLARADTQYF
TRBJ2-5,TRBV27,.,TRBD2,16,TGTGCCAGCAGTTCTTTAGCGGGAGGGGACCAAGAGACCCAGTACTTC,CASSSLAGGDQETQYF
TRBJ1-3,TRBV25-1,.,.,13,TGTGCCAGCAGTGATCTCTCTGGAAACACCATATATTTT,CASSDLSGNTIYF
TRBJ1-6,TRBV27,.,.,16,TGTGCCAGCAGAATTCAGGGTACCTCCTATAATTCACCCCTCCACTTT,CASRIQGTSYNSPLHF
TRBJ1-4,TRBV15,.,.,17,TGTGCCACCAGCAGAGAAAGGGCAGGGCTAGTGGGGGAAAAACTGTTTTTT,CATSRERAGLVGEKLFF
TRBJ2-5,TRBV5-6,.,TRBD2,15,TGTGCCAGCAGCTTGGTACTAGCGGGAGGGGAGACCCAGTACTTC,CASSLVLAGGETQYF
TRBJ1-1,TRBV4-3,.,.,15,TGCGCCAGCAGCCAAGATCTAAAGCAGAACACTGAAGCTTTCTTT,CASSQDLKQNTEAFF
TRBJ2-7,TRBV6-2/TRBV6-3,.,TRBD2,14,TGTGCCAGCAGTTACGGTCTAGCGGGAGGCGAGCAGTACTTC,CASSYGLAGGEQYF
TRBJ2-2,TRBV4-3,once,.,16,TGCGCCAGCAGCCCGGACACGAATTCGAACACCGGGGAGCTGTTTTTT,CASSPDTNSNTGELFF
TRBJ2-5,TRBV12-5,.,.,17,TGTGCTAGTGGTTTGGGAATAGACATCGTTGGGAGAGAGACCCAGTACTTC,CASGLGIDIVGRETQYF
TRBJ2-3,TRBV29-1,once,.,12,TGCAGCGGAGACGAGGGTACAGATACGCAGTATTTT,CSGDEGTDTQYF
TRBJ2-5,TRBV10-3,.,TRBD2,15,TGTGCCACCCTTCTGACTAGCGGGAGAAGGCAGACCCAGTACTTC,CATLLTSGRRQTQYF
TRBJ2-1,TRBV5-1,.,TRBD1,17,TGCGCCAGCAGCTTGAGCTTGATCGGGACAGGGGTCAATGAGCAGTTCTTC,CASSLSLIGTGVNEQFF